What follows are 8 T cell receptor beta chains derived from one specimen sequenced in a study of T cells in localized non-small cell lung cancer. Produced via immunoSEQ multiplex PCR; TCRdb's table is partial and in-frame only. This table has around 23,000 clones, 90% appearing once. The sample in question was peripheral blood, obtained before any cancer treatment. Source of these receptors: a woman aged 40-69 years with stage I lung adenocarcinoma.

The J gene is TRBJ1-2, the V gene TRBV18; the D is unclear. Germline V gene lookup returns CDR1 KGHSH and CDR2 LQKENI. CDR3 length: 13 amino acids. V lost 3 bases and J 9 bases, leaving 14 bases between the germline ends. DNA of the CDR3: TGTGCCAGCTCACCGGAAAGGGATAGAAGCTACACCTTC. Protein: CASSPERDRSYTF.

This chain links TRBV9 with TRBJ2-3; 7 bases agree with TRBD2. The germline V gene has CDR1 SGDLS and CDR2 YYNGEE. After removal of 1 base from V and 4 bases from J, the junction contained 6 bases not matched to a gene. The CDR3 is made up of 15 amino acids. Here the CDR3 reads CASSVNGGSSDTQYF. CDR3 sequence (DNA): TGTGCCAGCAGCGTAAATGGCGGGAGCTCAGATACGCAGTATTTT. Full variable domain (missing parts from reference TRBV9 and TRBJ2-3): DSGVTQTPKHLITATGQRVTLRCSPRSGDLSVYWYQQSLDQGLQFLIQYYNGEERAKGNILERFSAQQFPDLHSELNLSSLELGDSALYFCASSVNGGSSDTQYFGPGTRLTVL.

The chain has TRBV7-3 and TRBJ2-7; D gene ambiguous. This CDR3 comprises 11 residues. Germline CDR1 reads SGHTA; CDR2 reads FQGTGA. V shed 5 bases and J shed 3 bases, with 5 bases lying between them. The CDR3 DNA sequence: TGTGCCAGCAGCGATTACTACGAGCAGTACTTC. The encoded protein is CASSDYYEQYF.

The V and J genes are TRBV28 and TRBJ1-2, with D possibly being TRBD1 (6 bases). The CDR3 contains 15 residues. V was shortened by 7 bases and J by 5 bases, with 20 bases between the two germline ends. Germline values: CDR1 MDHEN, CDR2 SYDVKM. For the CDR3, the DNA is TGTGCCAGCACCCTAAGGTTCGGGGACACATATGGCTACACCTTC. The encoded protein is CASTLRFGDTYGYTF.

The V call is TRBV15, the J call TRBJ2-3, with D unclear. V was clipped by 0 bases and J by 4 bases, with 5 bases between them. The CDR3 runs to 13 residues. Per germline, CDR1 LNHNV and CDR2 YYDKDF (reference sequence). Written as DNA, the CDR3 is TGTGCCACCAGCAGAGATCCCCCAGATACGCAGTATTTT. It is translated as CATSRDPPDTQYF.

The chain joins TRBV6-1 to TRBJ1-5; D gene ambiguous. This CDR3 contains 14 residues. From germline, CDR1 is MNHNS and CDR2 SASEGT. V was shortened by 3 bases and J by 5 bases, with 11 bases between the two germline ends. CDR3 in DNA: TGTGCCAGCAGTGAGGGTGCAGACCATCAGCCCCAGCATTTT. It encodes CASSEGADHQPQHF.

This chain connects TRBV28 to TRBJ2-3; D may be TRBD1 (5 bases). Germline loops: CDR1 MDHEN, CDR2 SYDVKM. The V end lost 5 bases, the J end lost 2 bases, and 14 bases lay between the germline ends. There are 15 residues in the CDR3. CDR3 in DNA: TGTGCCAGCAGTCCCCCGACAGCCCTCACAGATACGCAGTATTTT. Translating it yields CASSPPTALTDTQYF.

The chain couples TRBV28 to TRBJ1-6; 8 bases are shared with TRBD1. Germline V gene lookup returns CDR1 MDHEN and CDR2 SYDVKM. V dropped 8 bases and J dropped 10; count of bases not matched to a gene: 10. The length of the CDR3 is 14 residues. In DNA, the CDR3 is TGTGCCAGCGAATCGGACAGGGAGCGGTCACCCCTCCACTTT. It codes for CASESDRERSPLHF.